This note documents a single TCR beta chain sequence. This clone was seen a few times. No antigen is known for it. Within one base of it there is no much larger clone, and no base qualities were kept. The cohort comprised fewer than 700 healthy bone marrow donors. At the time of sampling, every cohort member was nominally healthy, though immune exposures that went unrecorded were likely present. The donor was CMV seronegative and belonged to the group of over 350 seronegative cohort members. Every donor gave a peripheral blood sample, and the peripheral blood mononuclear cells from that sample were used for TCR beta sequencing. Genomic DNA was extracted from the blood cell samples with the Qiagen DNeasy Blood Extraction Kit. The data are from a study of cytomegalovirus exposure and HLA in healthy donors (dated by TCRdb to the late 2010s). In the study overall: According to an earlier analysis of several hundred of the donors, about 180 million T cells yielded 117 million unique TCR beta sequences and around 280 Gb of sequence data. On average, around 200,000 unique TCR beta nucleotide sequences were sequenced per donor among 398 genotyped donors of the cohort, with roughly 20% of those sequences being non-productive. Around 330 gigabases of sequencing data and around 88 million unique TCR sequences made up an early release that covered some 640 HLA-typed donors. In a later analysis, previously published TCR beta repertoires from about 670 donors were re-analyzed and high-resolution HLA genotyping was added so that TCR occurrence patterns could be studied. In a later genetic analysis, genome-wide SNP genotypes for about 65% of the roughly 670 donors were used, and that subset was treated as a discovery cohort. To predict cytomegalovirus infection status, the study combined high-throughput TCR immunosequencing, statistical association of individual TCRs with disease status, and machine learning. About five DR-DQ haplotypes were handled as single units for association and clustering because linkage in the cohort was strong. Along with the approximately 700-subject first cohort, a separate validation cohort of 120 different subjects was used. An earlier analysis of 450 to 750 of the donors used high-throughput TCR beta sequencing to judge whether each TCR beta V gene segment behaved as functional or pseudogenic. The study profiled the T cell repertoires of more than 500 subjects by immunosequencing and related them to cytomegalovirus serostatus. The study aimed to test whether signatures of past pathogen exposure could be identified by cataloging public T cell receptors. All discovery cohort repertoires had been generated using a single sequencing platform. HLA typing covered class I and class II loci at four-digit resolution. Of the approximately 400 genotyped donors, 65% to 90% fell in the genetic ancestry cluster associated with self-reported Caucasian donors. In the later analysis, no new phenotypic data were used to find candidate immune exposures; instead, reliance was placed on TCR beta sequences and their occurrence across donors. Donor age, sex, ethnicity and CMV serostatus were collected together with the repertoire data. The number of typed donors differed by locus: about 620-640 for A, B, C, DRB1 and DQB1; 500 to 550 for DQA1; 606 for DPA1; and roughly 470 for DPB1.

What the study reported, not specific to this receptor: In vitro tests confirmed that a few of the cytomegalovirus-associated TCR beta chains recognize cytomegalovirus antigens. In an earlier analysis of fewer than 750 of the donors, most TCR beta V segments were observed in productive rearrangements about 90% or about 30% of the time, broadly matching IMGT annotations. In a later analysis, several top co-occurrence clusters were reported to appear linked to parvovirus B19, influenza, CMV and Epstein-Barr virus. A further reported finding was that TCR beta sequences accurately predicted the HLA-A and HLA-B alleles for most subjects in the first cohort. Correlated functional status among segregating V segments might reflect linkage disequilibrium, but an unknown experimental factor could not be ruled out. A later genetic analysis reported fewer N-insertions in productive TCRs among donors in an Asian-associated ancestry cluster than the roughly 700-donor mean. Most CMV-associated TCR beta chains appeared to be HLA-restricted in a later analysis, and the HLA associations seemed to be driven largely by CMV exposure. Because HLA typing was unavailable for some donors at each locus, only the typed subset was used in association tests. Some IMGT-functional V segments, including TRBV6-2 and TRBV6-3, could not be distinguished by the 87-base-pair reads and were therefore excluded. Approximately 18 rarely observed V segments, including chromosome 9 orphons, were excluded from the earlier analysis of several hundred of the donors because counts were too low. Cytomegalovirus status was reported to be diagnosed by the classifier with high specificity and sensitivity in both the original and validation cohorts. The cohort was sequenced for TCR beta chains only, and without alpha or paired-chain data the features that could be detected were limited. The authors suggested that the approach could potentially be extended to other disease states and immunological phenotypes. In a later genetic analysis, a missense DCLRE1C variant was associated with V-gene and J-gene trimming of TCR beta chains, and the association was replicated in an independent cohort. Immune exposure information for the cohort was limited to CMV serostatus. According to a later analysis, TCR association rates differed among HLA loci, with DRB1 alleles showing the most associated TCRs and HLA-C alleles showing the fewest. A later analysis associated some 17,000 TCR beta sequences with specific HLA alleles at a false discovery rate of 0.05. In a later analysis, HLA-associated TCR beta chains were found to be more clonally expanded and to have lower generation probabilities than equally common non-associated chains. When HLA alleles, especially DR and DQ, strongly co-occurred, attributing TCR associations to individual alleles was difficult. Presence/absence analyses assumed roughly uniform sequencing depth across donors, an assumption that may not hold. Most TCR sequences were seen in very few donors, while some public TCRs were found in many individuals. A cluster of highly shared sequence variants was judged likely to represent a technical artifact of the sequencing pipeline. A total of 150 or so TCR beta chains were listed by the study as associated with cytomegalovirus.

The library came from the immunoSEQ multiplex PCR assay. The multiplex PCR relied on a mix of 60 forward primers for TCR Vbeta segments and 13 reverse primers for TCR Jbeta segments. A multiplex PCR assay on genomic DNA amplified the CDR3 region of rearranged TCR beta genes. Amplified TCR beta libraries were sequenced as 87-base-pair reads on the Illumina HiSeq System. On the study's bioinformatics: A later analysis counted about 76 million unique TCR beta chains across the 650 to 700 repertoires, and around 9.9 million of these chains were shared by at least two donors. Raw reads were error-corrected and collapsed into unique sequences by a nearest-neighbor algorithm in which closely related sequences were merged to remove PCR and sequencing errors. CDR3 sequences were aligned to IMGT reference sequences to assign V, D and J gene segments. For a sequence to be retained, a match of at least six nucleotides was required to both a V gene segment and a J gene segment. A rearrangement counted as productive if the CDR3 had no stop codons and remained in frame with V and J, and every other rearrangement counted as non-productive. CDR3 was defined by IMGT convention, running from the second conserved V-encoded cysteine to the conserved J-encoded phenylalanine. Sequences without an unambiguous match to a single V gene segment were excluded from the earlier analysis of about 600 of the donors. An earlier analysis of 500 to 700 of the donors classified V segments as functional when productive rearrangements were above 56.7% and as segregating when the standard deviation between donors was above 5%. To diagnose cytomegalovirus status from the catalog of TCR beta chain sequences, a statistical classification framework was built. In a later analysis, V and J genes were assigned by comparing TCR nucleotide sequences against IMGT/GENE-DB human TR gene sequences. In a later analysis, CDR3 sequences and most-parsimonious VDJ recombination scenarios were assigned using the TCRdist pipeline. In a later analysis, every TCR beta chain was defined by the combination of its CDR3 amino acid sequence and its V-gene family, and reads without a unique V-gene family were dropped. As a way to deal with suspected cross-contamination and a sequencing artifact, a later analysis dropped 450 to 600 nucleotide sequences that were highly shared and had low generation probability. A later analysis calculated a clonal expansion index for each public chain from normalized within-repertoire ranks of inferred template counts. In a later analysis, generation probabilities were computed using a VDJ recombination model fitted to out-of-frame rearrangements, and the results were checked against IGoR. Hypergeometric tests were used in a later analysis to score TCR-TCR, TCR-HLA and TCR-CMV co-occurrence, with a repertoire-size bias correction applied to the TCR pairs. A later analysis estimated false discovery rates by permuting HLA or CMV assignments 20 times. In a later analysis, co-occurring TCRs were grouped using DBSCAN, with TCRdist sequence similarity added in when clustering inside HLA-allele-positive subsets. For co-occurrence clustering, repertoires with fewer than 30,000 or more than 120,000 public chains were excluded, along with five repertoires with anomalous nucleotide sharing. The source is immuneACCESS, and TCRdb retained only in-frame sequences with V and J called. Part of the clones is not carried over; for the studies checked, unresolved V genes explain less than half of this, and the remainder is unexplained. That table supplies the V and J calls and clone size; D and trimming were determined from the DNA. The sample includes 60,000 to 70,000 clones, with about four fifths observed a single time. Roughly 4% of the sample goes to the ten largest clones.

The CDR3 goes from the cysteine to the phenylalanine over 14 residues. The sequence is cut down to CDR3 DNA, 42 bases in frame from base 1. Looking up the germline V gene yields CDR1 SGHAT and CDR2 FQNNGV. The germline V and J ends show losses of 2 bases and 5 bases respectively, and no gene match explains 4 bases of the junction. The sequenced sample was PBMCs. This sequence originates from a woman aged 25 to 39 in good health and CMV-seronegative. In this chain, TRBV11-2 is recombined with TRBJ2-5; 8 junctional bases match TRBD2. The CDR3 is CASSLKRGWETQYF. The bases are TGTGCCAGCAGCTTAAAGCGGGGGTGGGAGACCCAGTACTTC.